Shown below are 27 T cell receptor beta chains from a single sample sequenced in a study of blood T cell repertoires in COVID-19. The assay was immunoSEQ multiplex PCR, and TCRdb's table has in-frame clones only and misses some. This table holds fewer than 300,000 clones, around nine tenths found once. Sequencing was done on a sample of PBMCs or T cells enriched from blood (not recorded which). Receptors originate from a man in his forties who had recovered from COVID-19.

This clone has more than one count but fewer than ten. The CDR3 loop reads CATHQGINYGYTF. The CDR3 coding sequence is TGTGCCACACATCAGGGGATTAACTATGGCTACACCTTC. This chain uses TRBV2 with TRBJ1-2; possible D gene TRBD1, 6 bases. Germline V gives CDR1 SNHLY, CDR2 FYNNEI. CDR3 length: 13 amino acids. Trimming took off 10 bases at V and 1 base at J, with 13 bases between the two ends.

CDR3 in amino acids: CASRGQALNTEAFF. The CDR3 coding sequence is TGCGCCAGCAGGGGACAGGCACTGAACACTGAAGCTTTCTTT. The V call is TRBV10-2, the J call TRBJ1-1, with 8 bases fitting TRBD1. CDR1 and CDR2 from the germline V gene are WSHSY and SAAADI. The CDR3 length is 14 residues. V shed 6 bases, J shed 0 bases, and the junction held 3 bases outside the gene matches.

CDR3 sequence (DNA): TGTGCCAGCAGCTTAGTAGCGGGATTAAACACCGGGGAGCTGTTTTTT. It translates to CASSLVAGLNTGELFF. The chain carries TRBV7-2 and TRBJ2-2; 8 positions agree with TRBD2. This CDR3 has 16 residues. Germline CDR1 is SGHTA and CDR2 is FQGNSA. The trim removed 1 base at V and 2 bases at J, leaving 3 bases unmatched.

The genes are TRBV19 and TRBJ1-4; D is unresolved. The CDR3 sequence is 16 residues long. The V gene lost 2 bases and the J gene lost 2 bases, with 12 bases spanning the gap. Germline CDR1 and CDR2: LNHDA and SQIVND (reference sequence). CDR3: CASSIWGGSTNEKLFF. The CDR3 bases are TGTGCCAGTAGTATATGGGGAGGATCGACTAATGAAAAACTGTTTTTT. Based on the CDR3 plus reference TRBV19 and TRBJ1-4, the full variable domain is DGGITQSPKYLFRKEGQNVTLSCEQNLNHDAMYWYRQDPGQGLRLIYYSQIVNDFQKGDIAEGYSVSREKKESFPLTVTSAQKNPTAFYLCASSIWGGSTNEKLFFGSGTQLSVL.

This clone occurred once. The CDR3 nucleotides read TGTGCCAGCAAGCCGGGAGCGGAATTGGGGACCCAGTACTTC. The encoded protein is CASKPGAELGTQYF. The gene calls are TRBV28 and TRBJ2-5; possible D gene TRBD2, 6 bases. From germline, CDR1 is MDHEN and CDR2 SYDVKM. V lost 7 bases and J 7 bases, leaving 19 bases between the germline ends. The CDR3 runs 14 residues. Supplemented by reference TRBV28 and TRBJ2-5, the full variable domain reads DVKVTQSSRYLVKRTGEKVFLECVQDMDHENMFWYRQDPGLGLRLIYFSYDVKMKEKGDIPEGYSVSREKKERFSLILESASTNQTSMYLCASKPGAELGTQYFGPGTRLLVL.

The chain joins TRBV19 to TRBJ1-6; a possible D gene is TRBD1 (5 bases). CDR3 length: 20 amino acids. Trimming cost V 6 bases and J 1 base, with 25 bases left between them. Germline V lookup: CDR1 LNHDA, CDR2 SQIVND (reference sequence). In nucleotides, the CDR3 is TGTGCCAGTAGGAACCTATCATTTTTCGGGGGGAGGTCCTATAATTCACCCCTCCACTTT. Amino acids: CASRNLSFFGGRSYNSPLHF.

The rearrangement links TRBV7-8 to TRBJ1-2; 10 bases agree with TRBD1. This CDR3 is 15 amino acids long. The J segment lost 6 bases and the V segment lost 5 bases, leaving 9 bases of the junction unmatched. Germline V gives CDR1 SGHVS, CDR2 FQNEAQ. Here the CDR3 DNA reads TGTGCCAGCAGCCCACATCCCGGGACAGGGGATGGCTACACCTTC. This translates into CASSPHPGTGDGYTF.

Worth noting for this clone: A junction boundary mismatches the germline segment, possibly from a read error. The gene calls are TRBV11-2 and TRBJ2-7, with 9 nucleotides matching TRBD1. Germline CDR1 is SGHAT and CDR2 is FQNNGV. The CDR3 runs 16 residues. The CDR3 loop is CASSLDAGTGFSEQYF. DNA of the CDR3: TGTGCCAGCAGCCTAGATGCCGGGACAGGGTTTTCCGAGCAGTACTTC.

This rearrangement joins TRBV6-1 to TRBJ2-7; TRBD1 matches 10 bases. V lost 0 bases and J lost 6; bases outside the gene matches: 5. The CDR3 has 15 amino acids. Germline CDR1 reads MNHNS; CDR2 reads SASEGT. The CDR3, as DNA: TGTGCCAGCAGTGAAGCGCCTGGACAGGGGGGCGAGCAGTACTTC. Translating it yields CASSEAPGQGGEQYF.

CDR3 amino acids: CASTMQGGTEAFF. The CDR3 DNA sequence: TGTGCCAGCACCATGCAGGGGGGCACTGAAGCTTTCTTT. The chain couples TRBV12-3 or TRBV12-4 to TRBJ1-1; TRBD1 aligns across 7 bases. The trim removed 7 bases at V and 4 bases at J, leaving 6 bases unmatched. The CDR3 length is 13 residues.

The J gene is TRBJ2-7, the V gene TRBV29-1; D gene ambiguous. V was pared by 3 bases and J by 0 bases, with 6 bases between. Germline values: CDR1 SQVTM, CDR2 ANQGSEA. The CDR3 loop spans 12 amino acids. The CDR3, as DNA: TGCAGCGTTGAGGCGGACTCCTACGAGCAGTACTTC. Amino acid sequence: CSVEADSYEQYF.

This clone was counted a single time. The V gene is TRBV7-8, the J gene TRBJ1-6, with unresolved D. CDR3 length: 15 residues. The V and J ends lost 5 bases and 4 bases respectively, with 12 bases between them. Germline CDR1 and CDR2: SGHVS and FQNEAQ. The CDR3 DNA reads TGTGCCAGCAGCCCCGCCGGGGTTTATAATTCACCCCTCCACTTT. Protein sequence: CASSPAGVYNSPLHF.

Here the CDR3 DNA reads TGTGCCAGCCGACAAGTAGCGGGAGGGTCGAATGAGCAGTTCTTC. Its protein product is CASRQVAGGSNEQFF. This chain connects TRBV2 to TRBJ2-1; 11 nucleotides agree with TRBD2. Germline V gene sequence: CDR1 SNHLY, CDR2 FYNNEI. Losses at the gene ends were 8 bases for V and 7 bases for J; bases not matched to a gene: 10. The CDR3 extends over 15 amino acids.

The chain joins TRBV6-5 to TRBJ1-6; 9 bases agree with TRBD1. Germline V CDR1 and CDR2: MNHEY, SVGAGI. The CDR3 consists of 13 residues. Losses at the gene ends were 4 bases for V and 14 bases for J; bases not matched to a gene: 6. The chain's CDR3 is CASSWDRESTLHF. CDR3 nucleotide sequence: TGTGCCAGCAGTTGGGACAGGGAATCTACCCTCCACTTT.

J is TRBJ1-1 and V is TRBV6-5, with 8 bases that match TRBD1. The CDR3 covers 14 residues. Germline assignment: CDR1 MNHEY and CDR2 SVGAGI. The junction had 5 bases not matched to a gene; V was cut back by 4 bases and J by 4 bases. The CDR3 spells CASSFSTGVTEAFF. CDR3 nucleotides: TGTGCCAGCAGTTTCTCGACAGGGGTCACTGAAGCTTTCTTT.

The sample holds a few counts of this clone. V is TRBV5-1 and J is TRBJ1-5, with 7 bases aligning to TRBD1. Germline V gene lookup returns CDR1 SGHRS and CDR2 YFSETQ. V dropped 4 bases and J dropped 3; count of bases not matched to a gene: 7. The CDR3 consists of 15 residues. The CDR3 is CASSPGQLVNQPQHF. As DNA, the CDR3 is TGCGCCAGCAGCCCGGGACAGCTGGTCAATCAGCCCCAGCATTTT.

The chain couples TRBV28 to TRBJ1-2, with 8 bases fitting TRBD1. This CDR3 comprises 15 residues. CDR1 is MDHEN and CDR2 is SYDVKM in the germline V gene. Losses at the gene ends were 5 bases for V and 3 bases for J; bases not matched to a gene: 8. CDR3 amino acids: CASSRDRGLDYGYTF. CDR3 coding DNA: TGTGCCAGCAGTAGAGACAGGGGTTTGGACTATGGCTACACCTTC.

This chain uses TRBV19 with TRBJ1-5; D unresolved. This CDR3 is 13 amino acids long. Trimming cost V 2 bases and J 4 bases, with 6 bases left between them. The V gene's germline CDR1 is LNHDA and CDR2 SQIVND (reference sequence). DNA of the CDR3: TGTGCCAGTAGTATAACTGAGAATCAGCCCCAGCATTTT. Its translation is CASSITENQPQHF.

DNA of the CDR3: TGTGCCAGCAGCTCGCTCCACAGGGCTGGGGAGCAGTTCTTC. Encoded protein: CASSSLHRAGEQFF. This rearrangement joins TRBV7-3 to TRBJ2-1; tentatively, D is TRBD1 (6 bases). This CDR3 is built from 14 residues. Germline lookup yields CDR1 SGHTA and CDR2 FQGTGA. V lost 4 bases, J lost 10 bases, and 17 bases lay in between.

This clone came up a few times. This chain uses TRBV4-2 with TRBJ2-6; D unresolved. CDR3 length: 15 amino acids. Looked up from germline, CDR1 is LGHNA and CDR2 is YNFKEQ. V lost 2 bases and J lost 0, with 5 bases in between. The chain's CDR3 is CASSQRYSGANVLTF. DNA for the CDR3: TGTGCCAGCAGCCAACGCTACTCTGGGGCCAACGTCCTGACTTTC.

The V gene is TRBV27, the J gene TRBJ2-7; the D gene is possibly TRBD1 (5 bases). This CDR3 region has 15 residues. V dropped 4 bases and J dropped 0 bases, with 13 bases sitting between them. CDR1 and CDR2 from the germline V gene are MNHEY and SMNVEV (reference sequence). The CDR3 DNA follows: TGTGCCAGCAGTTCCGTCAGGGATATCTCCTACGAGCAGTACTTC. It codes for CASSSVRDISYEQYF.

The chain carries TRBV18 and TRBJ1-2; 10 nucleotides agree with TRBD1. V trimming: 2 bases; J trimming: 8 bases; junction bases outside the gene matches: 11. The CDR3 contains 16 residues. Germline loops: CDR1 KGHSH, CDR2 LQKENI. The CDR3, as DNA: TGTGCCAGCTCACCAAGCGCCGGGGACAGGGGAGAAGGCTACACCTTC. Encoded protein: CASSPSAGDRGEGYTF.

The chain combines TRBV19 with TRBJ1-5, with 7 nucleotides matching TRBD1. Per germline, CDR1 LNHDA and CDR2 SQIVND (reference sequence). J lost 7 bases, V lost 4 bases, and 13 bases had no gene match. CDR3 length: 16 amino acids. CDR3 sequence (DNA): TGTGCCAGTAGTAACGTAAGACAGGGAGCCTTCCAGCCCCAGCATTTT. Its translation is CASSNVRQGAFQPQHF.

The chain carries TRBV2 and TRBJ2-2, with 8 positions matching TRBD2. CDR1 is SNHLY and CDR2 is FYNNEI in the germline V gene. Trimming cost V 7 bases and J 3 bases; bases outside gene matches: 7. This CDR3 region has 15 residues. CDR3 sequence: CASTQRGTDTGELFF. The CDR3 DNA sequence: TGTGCCAGCACACAGCGGGGGACGGACACCGGGGAGCTGTTTTTT.

J is TRBJ2-5 and V is TRBV3-1 (or the pseudogene TRBV3-2); 8 bases agree with TRBD2. The CDR3 has 20 residues. The germline V gene has CDR1 LGHDT and CDR2 YNNKEL (reference sequence). The V gene end was trimmed by 4 bases and the J gene end by 9 bases; junction bases not matched to a gene: 28. The CDR3 reads CASSRRAGETKQGSLSAQYF. CDR3 in DNA: TGTGCCAGCAGCCGTCGAGCGGGGGAGACGAAACAGGGTTCTCTATCGGCCCAGTACTTC.

The chain recombines TRBV11-3 with TRBJ1-1, with a possible D match to TRBD1 (5 bases). This CDR3 contains 18 residues. V was clipped by 0 bases and J by 3 bases, with 20 bases between them. Per the germline V gene, CDR1 is SGHNT and CDR2 is YENEEA. As DNA, the CDR3 is TGTGCCAGCAGCTTAGATACGTTCATCGGACATACTTACACTGAAGCTTTCTTT. Protein product: CASSLDTFIGHTYTEAFF.

V is TRBV5-8 and J is TRBJ2-1; D not certain. The CDR3 totals 16 residues. Per the germline V gene, CDR1 is SGHTS and CDR2 is YDEGEE. Between the trimmed V and J ends, which lost 0 bases and 12 bases, there was a span of 22 bases. The CDR3 region has the DNA TGTGCCAGCAGCTTGGCCATTACGCGGTCTACAATGGGGCAGTTCTTC. Translating it yields CASSLAITRSTMGQFF.